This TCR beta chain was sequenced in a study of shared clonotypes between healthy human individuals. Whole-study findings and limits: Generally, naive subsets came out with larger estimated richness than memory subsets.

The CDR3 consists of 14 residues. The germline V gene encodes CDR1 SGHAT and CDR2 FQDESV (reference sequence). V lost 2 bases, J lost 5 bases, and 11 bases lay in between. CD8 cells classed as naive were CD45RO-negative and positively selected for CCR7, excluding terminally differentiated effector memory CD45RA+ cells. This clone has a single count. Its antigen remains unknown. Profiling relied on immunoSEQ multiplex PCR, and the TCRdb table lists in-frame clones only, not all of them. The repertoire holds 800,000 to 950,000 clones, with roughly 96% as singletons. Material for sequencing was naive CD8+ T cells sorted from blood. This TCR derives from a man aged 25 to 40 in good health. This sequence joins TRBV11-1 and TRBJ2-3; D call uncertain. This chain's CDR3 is CASSLFSDEDTQYF. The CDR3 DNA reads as TGTGCCAGCAGCTTATTCAGCGATGAAGATACGCAGTATTTT.